The clone carrying this TCR beta chain was found a few times. What it binds is not known. The CDR3 extends over 15 amino acids. Trimming cost V 3 bases and J 5 bases; bases outside gene matches: 7. The germline V gene has CDR1 MDHEN and CDR2 SYDVKM. Listed TCR primers and previously described methods were used for bulk TCR libraries. TCRdb used MiXCR to reprocess the PCR reads, holding one entry per CDR3 protein. The table lists over 100,000 distinct CDR3 sequences, 35% of them singletons, with less than 10% in the top ten. This sample was included in a study of molecular identifiers for immune sequencing clone quantification. Across the study: In replicates, RNA taken from roughly 21,000 or 96,000 naive CD8 cells was divided five ways, and four portions underwent sequencing.

Findings of the study overall: With a barcode shared among identical TCR molecules, highly expanded clone sizes could be underestimated.

Sequencing was done on a sample of naive CD8+ T cells from blood, with Jurkat cell RNA spiked in. The sample's subset: FACS-sorted CD8+CD4-CCR7+CD45RA+ naive T cells. The receptor comes from a human donor in good health. Some libraries in this study had Jurkat cell RNA spiked in. The J gene is TRBJ2-5, the V gene TRBV28; 9 nucleotides line up with TRBD1. The DNA for the CDR3 is TGTGCCAGCAGTTTCGCACAGGGGGCATGGGAGACCCAGTACTTC. Protein product: CASSFAQGAWETQYF.